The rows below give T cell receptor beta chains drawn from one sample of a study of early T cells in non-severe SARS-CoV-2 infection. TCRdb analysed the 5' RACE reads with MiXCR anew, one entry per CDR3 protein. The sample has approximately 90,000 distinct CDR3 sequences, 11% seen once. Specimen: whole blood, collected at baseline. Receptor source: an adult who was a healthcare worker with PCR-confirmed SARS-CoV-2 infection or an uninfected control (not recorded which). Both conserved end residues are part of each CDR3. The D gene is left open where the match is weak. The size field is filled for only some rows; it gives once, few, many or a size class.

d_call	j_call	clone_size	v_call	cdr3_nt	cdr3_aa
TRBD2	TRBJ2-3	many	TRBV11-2	TGTGCCAGCAGCTCAGCTCTAGCGGGAGGGCTGGGTGGCACAGATACGCAGTATTTT	CASSSALAGGLGGTDTQYF
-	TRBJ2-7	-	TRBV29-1	TGCAGCGTTGATAATCCCGGGGCGGGCGAGCAGTACTTC	CSVDNPGAGEQYF
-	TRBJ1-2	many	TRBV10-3	TGTGCCATCAGTGGTCAGGGAGTCGACTATGGCTACACCTTC	CAISGQGVDYGYTF
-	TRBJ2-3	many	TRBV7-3	TGTGCCAGCAGCTTAACGAAGTCAAATACGCAGTATTTT	CASSLTKSNTQYF
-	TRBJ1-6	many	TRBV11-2	TGTGCCAGCAGCTCTTACGGGGCACGCCACAGCTCACCCCTCCACTTT	CASSSYGARHSSPLHF
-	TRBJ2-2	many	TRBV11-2	TGTGCCAGCAGCCCGGGACTTCTAGTCGGGGAGCTGTTTTTT	CASSPGLLVGELFF
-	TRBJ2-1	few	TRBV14	TGTGCCAGCAGCCAAGGGTATGAGGATGAGCAGTTCTTC	CASSQGYEDEQFF
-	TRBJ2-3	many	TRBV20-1	TGCAGTGCTCGCATGCCGGGCCGCGATACGCAGTATTTT	CSARMPGRDTQYF
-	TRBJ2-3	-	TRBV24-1	TGTGCCACCAGTGATTTGATATCAACAGATACGCAGTATTTT	CATSDLISTDTQYF
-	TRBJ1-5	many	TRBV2	TGTGCCAGCAGTGTTAGGTTTGAGCCCCAGCATTTT	CASSVRFEPQHF
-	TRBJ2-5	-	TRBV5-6	TGTGCCAGCAGCCCCCTCGGGGCAGAAGAAGAGACCCAGTACTTC	CASSPLGAEEETQYF
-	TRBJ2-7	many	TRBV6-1	TGTGCCAGCAGTGTCGGGAGCAGGCAAATGGACTACGAGCAGTACTTC	CASSVGSRQMDYEQYF
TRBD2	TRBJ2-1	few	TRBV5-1	TGCGCCAGCAGCTTGGATAGCGGGGGGGCCAATGAGCAGTTCTTC	CASSLDSGGANEQFF
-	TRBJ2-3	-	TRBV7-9	TGTGCCAGCAGCTTTAGCGTTCTCACAGATACGCAGTATTTT	CASSFSVLTDTQYF
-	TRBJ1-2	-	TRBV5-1	TGCGCCAGCAGCTTGAAGGGTAACTATGGCTACACCTTC	CASSLKGNYGYTF
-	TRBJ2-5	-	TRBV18	TGTGCCAGCTCAAGAGGAGATCAAGAGACCCAGTACTTC	CASSRGDQETQYF
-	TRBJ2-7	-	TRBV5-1	TGCGCCAGCAGCTTGGATAGTCCCTACGAGCAGTACTTC	CASSLDSPYEQYF
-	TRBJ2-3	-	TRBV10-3	TGTGCCGCCTCGACAGGTGGAATGGATCAGTATTTT	CAASTGGMDQYF
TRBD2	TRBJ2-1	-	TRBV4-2	TGTGCCAGCAGCCAAGATGAGGGCGGGGGGGCCCCCTACAATGAGCAGTTCTTC	CASSQDEGGGAPYNEQFF
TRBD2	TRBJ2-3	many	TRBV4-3	TGCGCCAGCAGCCAAGATTTGAGGACTAGCGGGAGGTCTAGCACAGATACGCAGTATTTT	CASSQDLRTSGRSSTDTQYF
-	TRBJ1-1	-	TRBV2	TGTGCCAGCAGGGAACGGGGGGACCACACTGAAGCTTTCTTT	CASRERGDHTEAFF
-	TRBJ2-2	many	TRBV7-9	TGTGCCAGCAGACGCACTAGTTCATCGGGGACCGGGGAGCTGTTTTTT	CASRRTSSSGTGELFF
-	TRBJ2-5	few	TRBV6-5	TGTGCCAGCAGAAACCGGGTGGGAGACAAAGAGACCCAGTACTTC	CASRNRVGDKETQYF
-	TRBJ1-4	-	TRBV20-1	TGCAGTGCTAGAGGCATTACTAATGAAAAACTGTTTTTT	CSARGITNEKLFF
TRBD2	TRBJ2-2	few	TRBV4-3	TGCGCCAGCAGCCAGGGGACTAGCGGCCCGAACACCGGGGAGCTGTTTTTT	CASSQGTSGPNTGELFF
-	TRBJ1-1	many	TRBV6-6	TGTGCCAGCAGTTACGCGGGCAGGAACCCTTTCTTT	CASSYAGRNPFF
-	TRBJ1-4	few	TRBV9	TGTGCCAGCAGCGTAGGCTGGACTCCTAATGAAAAACTGTTTTTT	CASSVGWTPNEKLFF
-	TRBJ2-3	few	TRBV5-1	TGCGCCAGCAGCTCCCAACAGCCAGATACGCAGTATTTT	CASSSQQPDTQYF
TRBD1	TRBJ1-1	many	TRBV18	TGTGCCAGCTCACCGCGACAGGGTGAGACTTTCTTT	CASSPRQGETFF
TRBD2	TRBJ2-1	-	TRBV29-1	TGCAGCGTGAGAACTAGCGGCGTTAGCTCCTACAATGAGCAGTTCTTC	CSVRTSGVSSYNEQFF
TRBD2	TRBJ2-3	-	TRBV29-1	TGCAGCACGCCCCTTAGCGGGGGGAAGGCAGATACGCAGTATTTT	CSTPLSGGKADTQYF
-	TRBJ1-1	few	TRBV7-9	TGTGCCAGCAGCTCTTCCTTAACGAACACTGAAGCTTTCTTT	CASSSSLTNTEAFF
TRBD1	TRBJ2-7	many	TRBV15	TGTGCCACCAGCAGGGAAAGGGACAGGGGCTACGAGCAGTACTTC	CATSRERDRGYEQYF
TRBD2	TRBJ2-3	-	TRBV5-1	TGCGCCAGCAGCTTAGGGACTAGCGGCACAGATACGCAGTATTTT	CASSLGTSGTDTQYF
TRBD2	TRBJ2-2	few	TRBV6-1	TGTGCCAGCAGACGACTAGCGGTGTCCACCGGGGAGCTGTTTTTT	CASRRLAVSTGELFF
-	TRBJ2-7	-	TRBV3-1	TGTGCCAGCAGCCAAGGTGCACAGACCTACGAGCAGTACTTC	CASSQGAQTYEQYF